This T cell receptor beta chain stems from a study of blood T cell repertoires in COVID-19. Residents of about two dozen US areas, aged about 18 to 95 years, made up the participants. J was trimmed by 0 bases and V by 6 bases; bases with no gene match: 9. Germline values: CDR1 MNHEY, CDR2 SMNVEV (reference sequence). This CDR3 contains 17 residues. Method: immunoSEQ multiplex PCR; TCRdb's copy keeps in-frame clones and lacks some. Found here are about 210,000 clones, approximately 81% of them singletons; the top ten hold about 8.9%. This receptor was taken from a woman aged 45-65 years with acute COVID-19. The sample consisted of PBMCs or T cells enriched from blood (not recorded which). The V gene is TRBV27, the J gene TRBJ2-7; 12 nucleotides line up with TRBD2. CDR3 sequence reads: CASRPTSGSWSSYEQYF. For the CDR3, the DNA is TGTGCCAGCAGGCCGACTAGCGGGAGCTGGTCCTCCTACGAGCAGTACTTC.